A single sample gave rise to the 25 T cell receptor beta chains below, sequenced in a study of Graves' ophthalmopathy and Graves' hyperthyroidism. Amplified material comprised TCR beta CDR3 regions derived from RNA transcripts. HTBI-primed first-round RT-PCR preceded second-round multiplex PCR. A single record per CDR3 protein comes from TCRdb applying MiXCR to the multiplex PCR reads. The sample consists of approximately 640,000 distinct CDR3 sequences, roughly 39% of them appearing once. Sequencing input: peripheral blood. The receptor set was obtained from an adult man with Graves' ophthalmopathy.

This clonotype was counted at least ten times. The junction does not match germline at one end; this may be a read error. This chain joins TRBV10-3 and TRBJ2-7; D possibly corresponds to TRBD2 (6 bases). Germline assignment: CDR1 ENHRY and CDR2 SYGVKD. The CDR3 has 15 amino acids. The CDR3 reads CASSSGGLTLVEQYF. CDR3 DNA: TGTGCCAGCAGTTCTGGGGGACTGACGCTAGTAGAGCAGTACTTC.

V usage is TRBV10-3 and J usage is TRBJ1-5; 9 bases align to TRBD1. Germline loops: CDR1 ENHRY, CDR2 SYGVKD. The CDR3 runs 13 residues. The CDR3 DNA is TGTGCTACCTCGACAGGGGGTACTCAGCCCCAGCATTTT. This sequence encodes CATSTGGTQPQHF.

The V gene is TRBV7-9, the J gene TRBJ1-1; no clear D. Germline loops: CDR1 SEHNR, CDR2 FQNEAQ (reference sequence). Trimming cost V 1 base and J 4 bases, with 13 bases left between them. This CDR3 is built from 15 residues. CDR3 nucleotide sequence: TGTGCCAGCAGCTTAGTACCCCGTGGGAGCACTGAAGCTTTCTTT. Encoded protein: CASSLVPRGSTEAFF.

V usage is TRBV25-1 and J usage is TRBJ2-5, with D possibly TRBD1 on 6 matching bases. This CDR3 has 14 residues. Looked up from germline, CDR1 is MGHDK and CDR2 is SYGVNS. Trimming left V 6 bases short and J 2 bases short, with 13 bases between. Here the CDR3 DNA reads TGTGCCAGCAGCGCCCGAAGGGGGCAAGAGACCCAGTACTTC. Translation: CASSARRGQETQYF.

Ten or more counts support this clonotype. This chain links TRBV7-2 with TRBJ1-6, with TRBD1 identical over 7 bases. V gave up 5 bases and J gave up 8 bases; unmatched junction bases: 9. The CDR3 is 15 amino acids. Germline V CDR1 and CDR2: SGHTA, FQGNSA. The CDR3 DNA is TGTGCCAGCAGCCCCCAAGGCCAGGGGGATTCACCCCTCCACTTT. Its protein product is CASSPQGQGDSPLHF.

J is TRBJ1-1 and V is TRBV4-1, with TRBD1 identical over 8 bases. The germline gives CDR1 MGHRA, CDR2 YSYEKL. The trim removed 0 bases at V and 6 bases at J, leaving 3 bases unmatched. This CDR3 region has 14 residues. As DNA, the CDR3 is TGCGCCAGCAGCCAAGACAGGGGGCAGGCTGAAGCTTTCTTT. Its translation is CASSQDRGQAEAFF.

This sequence joins TRBV9 and TRBJ1-1; perhaps TRBD1 as D (5 bases). The CDR3 is 16 amino acids. Trimming took off 4 bases at V and 3 bases at J, with 19 bases between the two ends. The V gene's germline CDR1 is SGDLS and CDR2 YYNGEE. The chain's CDR3 is CASSQDPAGKDTEAFF. In DNA form, the CDR3 reads TGTGCCAGCAGCCAAGATCCAGCAGGGAAGGACACTGAAGCTTTCTTT.

This clonotype was found many times. V is TRBV19 and J is TRBJ1-3, with a possible D match to TRBD1 (6 bases). In germline, CDR1 is LNHDA, CDR2 SQIVND (reference sequence). There are 14 residues in the CDR3. The V end was cut by 5 bases, the J end by 2 bases, with 10 bases between. CDR3 region: CASSVGGPGNTIYF. CDR3 nucleotide sequence: TGTGCCAGTAGTGTTGGGGGCCCTGGAAACACCATATATTTT.

As to this clonotype: At one boundary the junction diverges from the germline segment, which might be a read error. The chain couples TRBV6-6 to TRBJ1-2, with D uncertain. Per the germline V gene, CDR1 is MNHNY and CDR2 is SVGAGI (reference sequence). The CDR3 is made up of 13 amino acids. The chain's CDR3 is CASSYGLLYGYIF. DNA of the CDR3: TGTGCCAGCAGTTACGGATTACTCTATGGCTACATCTTC.

V is TRBV7-9 and J is TRBJ2-5, with TRBD1 as a possible D gene (6 bases). The V gene lost 3 bases and the J gene lost 3 bases, with 14 bases spanning the gap. The length of the CDR3 is 15 residues. Germline V gene lookup returns CDR1 SEHNR and CDR2 FQNEAQ (reference sequence). The CDR3 region has the DNA TGTGCCAGCAGCTTCCCGTCAGGGGCTAAAGAGACCCAGTACTTC. This translates into CASSFPSGAKETQYF.

This clonotype was detected a few times. It may be a read error: a sequence one base away is much more abundant. The J gene is TRBJ1-2, the V gene TRBV24-1; no firm D call. The germline CDR1 and CDR2 sequences are KGHDR and SFDVKD. V was cut by 4 bases and J by 1 base, with 9 bases left in between. The CDR3 sequence is 14 residues long. CDR3 residues: CATSDQALNYGYTF. The CDR3 DNA reads as TGTGCCACCAGTGACCAAGCACTTAACTATGGCTACACCTTC.

The chain combines TRBV25-1 with TRBJ1-2, with D uncertain. Between the trimmed V and J ends, which lost 6 bases and 9 bases, there was a span of 11 bases. The length of the CDR3 is 11 residues. CDR1 is MGHDK and CDR2 is SYGVNS in the germline V gene. CDR3 DNA sequence: TGTGCCAGCAGGGGCTCGCGAAGCTACACCTTC. This encodes CASRGSRSYTF.

The chain uses TRBV15 and TRBJ2-5, with 15 bases lining up with TRBD2. The CDR3 spans 16 residues. The germline gives CDR1 LNHNV, CDR2 YYDKDF (reference sequence). The ends lost 5 bases at V and 5 bases at J; junction bases unmatched: 6. CDR3 region: CATSPRTSGGDETQYF. For the CDR3, the DNA is TGTGCCACCAGCCCTCGGACTAGCGGGGGGGATGAGACCCAGTACTTC. Variable domain in full (rest from reference TRBV15 and TRBJ2-5): DAMVIQNPRYQVTQFGKPVTLSCSQTLNHNVMYWYQQKSSQAPKLLFHYYDKDFNNEADTPDNFQSRRPNTSFCFLDIRSPGLGDTAMYLCATSPRTSGGDETQYFGPGTRLLVL.

This clonotype was seen only a few times. The chain uses TRBV12-3 or TRBV12-4 and TRBJ1-6, with 7 bases aligning to TRBD1. Losses at the gene ends were 7 bases for V and 0 bases for J; bases not matched to a gene: 12. CDR3 length equals 18 residues. The CDR3 here is CASTDREYRSSYNSPLHF. CDR3 DNA sequence: TGTGCCAGCACCGACAGGGAATATAGGAGCTCCTATAATTCACCCCTCCACTTT.

In its sample, this clonotype was seen many times. V and J are TRBV5-1 and TRBJ2-6; 11 bases fit TRBD1. Germline CDR1 SGHRS, CDR2 YFSETQ. V shed 2 bases and J 3 bases; nucleotides not matched to a gene: 10. This CDR3 comprises 19 residues. This CDR3 reads CASSLRRDRGTGGANVLTF. CDR3 in DNA: TGCGCCAGCAGCTTAAGGCGGGACAGGGGGACTGGTGGGGCCAACGTCCTGACTTTC.

The chain is built from TRBV14 and TRBJ1-2; maybe TRBD1 (5 bases). The CDR3 runs 13 residues. Germline assignment: CDR1 SGHDN and CDR2 FVKESK. The V and J ends lost 1 base and 8 bases respectively, with 11 bases between them. The CDR3 nucleotides read TGTGCCAGCAGCCAAGTCGTAAAGGGGGGCTACACCTTC. Translation: CASSQVVKGGYTF.

J is TRBJ2-2 and V is TRBV4-3, with D possibly being TRBD1 or TRBD2 (7 bases each). The CDR3 is made up of 16 amino acids. Trimming took off 0 bases at V and 8 bases at J, with 16 bases between the two ends. Germline-derived CDR1 and CDR2 are LGHNA and YSLEER. The CDR3 nucleotides read TGCGCCAGCAGCCAAGACAGGGGGGGGGGCCGTGGGGAGCTGTTTTTT. This translates into CASSQDRGGGRGELFF.

This clonotype was recorded at least ten times. The chain has TRBV20-1 and TRBJ1-5; the D gene is possibly TRBD1 (5 bases). The CDR3 spans 14 residues. Per the germline V gene, CDR1 is DFQATT and CDR2 is SNEGSKA (reference sequence). The V gene lost 3 bases and the J gene lost 2 bases, with 11 bases spanning the gap. The CDR3 is CSARFGDGNQPQHF. In DNA, the CDR3 is TGCAGTGCTAGGTTTGGGGACGGCAATCAGCCCCAGCATTTT.

This rearrangement joins TRBV7-8 to TRBJ2-7; 8 bases are shared with TRBD1. The V segment lost 1 base and the J segment 0 bases; nucleotides outside the gene matches: 11. This CDR3 region has 18 residues. CDR1 is SGHVS and CDR2 is FQNEAQ in the germline V gene. CDR3: CASSLVLADRESSYEQYF. CDR3 DNA: TGTGCCAGCAGCTTAGTTTTGGCGGACAGGGAGAGCTCCTACGAGCAGTACTTC.

A few counts support this clonotype. CDR3 in amino acids: CASSLGGVISYEQYF. Here the CDR3 DNA reads TGCGCCAGCAGCTTGGGGGGGGTCATTTCCTACGAGCAGTACTTC. The chain links TRBV5-1 to TRBJ2-7, with D perhaps matching TRBD2 (6 bases). V gave up 0 bases and J gave up 1 base, with 11 bases separating them. This CDR3 has 15 residues. Germline V lookup: CDR1 SGHRS, CDR2 YFSETQ. Together with reference TRBV5-1 and TRBJ2-7, the CDR3 gives the full variable domain: KAGVTQTPRYLIKTRGQQVTLSCSPISGHRSVSWYQQTPGQGLQFLFEYFSETQRNKGNFPGRFSGRQFSNSRSEMNVSTLELGDSALYLCASSLGGVISYEQYFGPGTRLTVT.

This clonotype occurred many times. The rearrangement uses TRBV19 and TRBJ1-4, with D possibly being TRBD1 (5 bases). CDR1 is LNHDA and CDR2 is SQIVND in the germline V gene (reference sequence). Between the trimmed V and J ends, which lost 8 bases and 0 bases, there was a span of 13 bases. The CDR3 spans 15 residues. CDR3 in DNA: TGTGCCAGTGGAATGGGGGATGCAACTAATGAAAAACTGTTTTTT. This codes for CASGMGDATNEKLFF.

This clonotype appeared many times. The rearrangement links TRBV7-8 to TRBJ1-2; weak D call: TRBD1 (5 bases). The V end was cut by 3 bases, the J end by 6 bases, with 14 bases between. The germline CDR1 and CDR2 sequences are SGHVS and FQNEAQ. The CDR3 is 14 amino acids. Written as DNA, the CDR3 is TGTGCCAGCAGCTTCGGGGGTGTGGGGAATGGCTACACCTTC. It translates to CASSFGGVGNGYTF.

The chain combines TRBV13 with TRBJ2-5; the D gene is possibly TRBD1 (6 bases). The CDR3 has 14 residues. Between the trimmed V and J ends, which lost 8 bases and 2 bases, there was a span of 15 bases. Germline V gene lookup returns CDR1 PRHDT and CDR2 FYEKMQ (reference sequence). The CDR3 nucleotides are TGTGCCAGCTTCCGGGACATTCAACAAGAGACCCAGTACTTC. Translating gives CASFRDIQQETQYF.

This chain joins TRBV4-3 and TRBJ2-3, with 9 bases that match TRBD1. The CDR3 totals 15 residues. CDR1 LGHNA and CDR2 YSLEER come from the germline V gene. Trimming cost V 1 base and J 6 bases; bases outside gene matches: 5. Here the CDR3 DNA reads TGCGCCAGCAGCCAAGGGGACAGGGTCGGGGATACGCAGTATTTT. Translation gives CASSQGDRVGDTQYF.

This clonotype appeared a few times. The CDR3 region is CASSLAQYSGNTIYF. The CDR3 DNA reads TGTGCCAGCAGCTTAGCGCAGTACTCTGGAAACACCATATATTTT. V gene TRBV13 combines with J gene TRBJ1-3; no firm D call. The ends were cut back, 1 base at V and 0 bases at J, with 7 bases in the middle. The CDR3 consists of 15 residues. Germline values: CDR1 PRHDT, CDR2 FYEKMQ (reference sequence).